Each of the 32 T cell receptor beta chains below was sequenced from the same sample in a study of human T cells and chemical hapten exposure. The time point: patch test 3, about 24 weeks after DPC sensitization. Treatment of the sample: therapeutic diphenylcyclopropenone sensitization with weekly scalp DPC. A single record per CDR3 protein comes from TCRdb applying MiXCR to the RACE reads. The table shows about 190,000 distinct CDR3 sequences, with about 25% occurring only once. The input for sequencing was whole blood, taken in connection with sensitization to the hapten diphenylcyclopropenone (DPC). The source is a woman between 40 and 50 years old with alopecia areata. Some clones in this sample may be carry-over from other donors' samples.

This clonotype showed up just a few times. The CDR3 spells CSVASTLEGEQYF. The CDR3 DNA follows: TGCAGCGTTGCGAGTACGTTGGAGGGCGAGCAGTACTTC. The chain uses TRBV29-1 and TRBJ2-7; a possible D gene is TRBD2 (6 bases). Germline-derived CDR1 and CDR2 are SQVTM and ANQGSEA. With 4 bases removed from V and 6 bases from J, the gap between germline ends came to 16 bases. This CDR3 comprises 13 residues.

This chain joins TRBV28 and TRBJ1-1; D is perhaps TRBD1 (6 bases). This CDR3 comprises 14 residues. V shed 6 bases and J shed 0 bases, with 11 bases lying between them. CDR1 MDHEN and CDR2 SYDVKM come from the germline V gene. DNA of the CDR3: TGTGCCAGCAGACAGGGAATCATGAACACTGAAGCTTTCTTT. Protein: CASRQGIMNTEAFF.

The rearrangement uses TRBV20-1 and TRBJ2-1; no clear D gene. V was pared by 6 bases and J by 8 bases, with 14 bases between. Germline CDR1 is DFQATT and CDR2 is SNEGSKA (reference sequence). The CDR3 loop spans 12 amino acids. CDR3 residues: CSAQISSDEQFF. The CDR3 bases are TGCAGTGCGCAGATATCGAGCGATGAGCAGTTCTTC.

The CDR3 spells CASSFRKEDTQYF. For the CDR3, the DNA is TGTGCCAGCAGCTTCCGGAAGGAGGATACGCAGTATTTT. The rearrangement joins TRBV7-2 to TRBJ2-3; no clear D gene. The CDR3 contains 13 residues. Trimming removed 3 bases at V and 6 bases at J, with 10 bases between. CDR1 is SGHTA and CDR2 is FQGNSA in the germline V gene.

Details on this clonotype: Being one base from a much bigger clone, this may be a read error. The rearrangement links TRBV28 to TRBJ1-3, with no clear D. Germline CDR1 reads MDHEN; CDR2 reads SYDVKM. The CDR3 extends over 11 amino acids. V was clipped by 4 bases and J by 9 bases, with 7 bases between them. CDR3 loop: CASSSVGTIYF. The CDR3 region has the DNA TGTGCCAGCAGTTCCGTGGGCACCATATATTTT.

The CDR3: CASRPDRGLGELFF. The CDR3 DNA reads TGTGCCAGCAGGCCCGACAGGGGACTCGGGGAGCTGTTTTTT. The chain carries TRBV7-9 and TRBJ2-2, with 8 bases that match TRBD1. The V and J ends lost 6 bases and 7 bases, in that order; junction bases with no gene match: 7. This CDR3 has 14 residues. Germline V gives CDR1 SEHNR, CDR2 FQNEAQ (reference sequence).

This chain connects TRBV27 to TRBJ2-2; D is ambiguous. The V end lost 3 bases, the J end lost 5 bases, and 10 bases lay between the germline ends. Per the germline V gene, CDR1 is MNHEY and CDR2 is SMNVEV (reference sequence). The CDR3 extends over 14 amino acids. CDR3 loop: CASSLGPETGELFF. In DNA form, the CDR3 reads TGTGCCAGCAGTTTGGGTCCGGAGACCGGGGAGCTGTTTTTT.

This clonotype was observed many times. The gene calls are TRBV7-2 and TRBJ2-3; D not certain. Trimming pared 4 bases from V and 0 bases from J, leaving 14 bases between. The CDR3 runs 16 residues. Germline lookup yields CDR1 SGHTA and CDR2 FQGNSA. The CDR3 DNA reads as TGTGCCAGCAGCTCCCCTCAAACCCCTAGCACAGATACGCAGTATTTT. This gives the protein CASSSPQTPSTDTQYF. Variable domain in full (rest from reference TRBV7-2 and TRBJ2-3): GAGVSQSPSNKVTEKGKDVELRCDPISGHTALYWYRQSLGQGLEFLIYFQGNSAPDKSGLPSDRFSAERTGGSVSTLTIQRTQQEDSAVYLCASSSPQTPSTDTQYFGPGTRLTVL.

The chain joins TRBV29-1 to TRBJ1-1; weak D call: TRBD1 (5 bases). Germline V CDR1 and CDR2: SQVTM, ANQGSEA. Trimming removed 7 bases at V and 1 base at J, with 10 bases between. CDR3 size: 12 residues. The CDR3: CSGIGQNTEAFF. DNA for the CDR3: TGCAGCGGGATTGGACAGAACACTGAAGCTTTCTTT.

The CDR3 region has the DNA TGTGCCAGCAGTTACCTATTTAGCGGGAGGATGAATGAGCAGTTCTTC. It yields the protein CASSYLFSGRMNEQFF. The rearrangement uses TRBV6-5 and TRBJ2-1; TRBD2 matches 10 bases. Per germline, CDR1 MNHEY and CDR2 SVGAGI. Germline trimming cut 2 bases from V and 7 bases from J; bases unmatched to any gene: 8. The CDR3 has 16 residues.

Only a few counts were recorded for this clonotype. The DNA for the CDR3 is TGTGCCAGCAGTTACGGCGGGAGAATGAACACAGATACGCAGTATTTT. Translated, it gives CASSYGGRMNTDTQYF. The J gene is TRBJ2-3, the V gene TRBV6-5; 7 nucleotides align to TRBD2. The ends lost 2 bases at V and 2 bases at J; junction bases unmatched: 7. This CDR3 has 16 amino acids. Germline-derived CDR1 and CDR2 are MNHEY and SVGAGI.

This clonotype was counted between two and nine times. This chain joins TRBV11-2 and TRBJ2-1; TRBD2 aligns across 7 bases. The germline gives CDR1 SGHAT, CDR2 FQNNGV. This CDR3 is 16 amino acids long. Losses at the gene ends were 1 base for V and 7 bases for J; bases not matched to a gene: 10. The CDR3 reads CASSLVVGGPFNEQFF. CDR3 DNA: TGTGCCAGCAGCTTAGTGGTGGGAGGGCCTTTTAATGAGCAGTTCTTC.

The gene calls are TRBV4-3 and TRBJ2-3, with D unresolved. Trimming stripped 0 bases from V and 4 bases from J, with 14 bases between. Per the germline V gene, CDR1 is LGHNA and CDR2 is YSLEER. This CDR3 is built from 16 residues. The CDR3 sequence is CASSQDAIGTPDTQYF. In nucleotides, the CDR3 is TGCGCCAGCAGCCAAGATGCGATCGGTACCCCAGATACGCAGTATTTT.

The chain employs TRBV6-5 and TRBJ1-6; possible D gene TRBD1, 6 bases. Germline CDR1 MNHEY, CDR2 SVGAGI. The CDR3 has 15 residues. The V gene lost 6 bases and the J gene lost 8 bases, with 17 bases spanning the gap. The CDR3 DNA sequence: TGTGCCAGCAGAATGAATGGACAGAGACATTCACCCCTCCACTTT. It yields the protein CASRMNGQRHSPLHF.

The V call is TRBV29-1, the J call TRBJ2-7, with D perhaps assigned TRBD1 or TRBD2 (5 bases each). Trimming cost V 7 bases and J 7 bases, with 17 bases left between them. The CDR3 is 12 residues long. The germline gives CDR1 SQVTM, CDR2 ANQGSEA. The CDR3 DNA reads as TGCAGCGCCCTGAGGGGTACAGAGGAGCAGTACTTC. Translation gives CSALRGTEEQYF.

The genes are TRBV20-1 and TRBJ2-1; either TRBD1 or TRBD2 may supply D (5 bases each). The ends were cut back, 0 bases at V and 8 bases at J, with 8 bases in the middle. Germline CDR1 DFQATT, CDR2 SNEGSKA (reference sequence). The CDR3 has 12 amino acids. This chain's CDR3 is CSARDEGYEQFF. DNA for the CDR3: TGCAGTGCTAGAGACGAGGGGTATGAGCAGTTCTTC.

This clonotype came up a few times. The V gene is TRBV27, the J gene TRBJ2-1; the D call may be TRBD1 or TRBD2 (5 bases each). Trimming shortened V by 2 bases and J by 9 bases, and 14 bases separated the two germline ends. CDR1 MNHEY and CDR2 SMNVEV come from the germline V gene (reference sequence). The CDR3 consists of 14 residues. CDR3 sequence (DNA): TGTGCCAGCAGTTTACTAGCCGTTAGGGGTGAGCAGTTCTTC. Amino acid sequence: CASSLLAVRGEQFF.

This chain joins TRBV9 and TRBJ1-4, with 8 positions matching TRBD1. V lost 0 bases to trimming and J lost 8 bases; unmatched junction nucleotides: 3. Germline V CDR1 and CDR2: SGDLS, YYNGEE. The CDR3 runs to 14 residues. Here the CDR3 DNA reads TGTGCCAGCAGCGTAGGCACAGGGGGAGAAAAACTGTTTTTT. It is translated as CASSVGTGGEKLFF.

This clonotype appeared a few times. This sequence joins TRBV27 and TRBJ2-4; 9 bases match TRBD2. The CDR3 extends over 15 amino acids. CDR1 and CDR2 (germline): MNHEY, SMNVEV (reference sequence). V was pared by 2 bases and J by 2 bases, with 1 base of the junction left unmatched. The CDR3 nucleotides read TGTGCCAGCAGTTTAGCGGGAGGGCCCAAAAACATTCAGTACTTC. This sequence encodes CASSLAGGPKNIQYF.

The chain joins TRBV6-1 to TRBJ2-3; D call uncertain. V lost 6 bases to trimming and J lost 2 bases, with 9 bases between them. From germline, CDR1 is MNHNS and CDR2 SASEGT. The CDR3 runs to 13 residues. As DNA, the CDR3 is TGTGCCAGCAGGACTGGCGACACAGATACGCAGTATTTT. It specifies CASRTGDTDTQYF.

This clonotype was observed at least ten times. The chain employs TRBV20-1 and TRBJ2-7, with 7 bases that match TRBD2. CDR3 length equals 13 residues. Germline CDR1 is DFQATT and CDR2 is SNEGSKA (reference sequence). After removal of 1 base from V and 6 bases from J, the junction contained 6 bases not matched to a gene. CDR3 sequence: CSARVSGPVEQYF. The CDR3 coding sequence is TGCAGTGCTAGAGTTAGCGGGCCGGTCGAGCAGTACTTC.

The rearrangement uses TRBV7-9 and TRBJ2-2, with D possibly being TRBD2 (6 bases). V gave up 2 bases and J gave up 6 bases, with 13 bases separating them. This CDR3 comprises 15 residues. CDR1 and CDR2 (germline): SEHNR, FQNEAQ (reference sequence). CDR3 nucleotide sequence: TGTGCCAGCAGCTTAAGGAGCGGGTCTGCCGGGGAGCTGTTTTTT. Translating it yields CASSLRSGSAGELFF.

This clonotype was seen only a few times. This chain's CDR3 is CAISERRGNTEAFF. CDR3 coding DNA: TGTGCCATCAGTGAGCGGAGGGGGAACACTGAAGCTTTCTTT. This sequence joins TRBV10-3 and TRBJ1-1, with a weak D call TRBD1 (5 bases). Per germline, CDR1 ENHRY and CDR2 SYGVKD. The CDR3 has 14 amino acids. Trimming shortened V by 2 bases and J by 1 base, and 8 bases separated the two germline ends.

The CDR3 nucleotides are TGTGCCAGCAGTTTGGCGCTAGGGCAGGGGATAGGAGCCAAAAACATTCAGTACTTC. Encoded protein: CASSLALGQGIGAKNIQYF. This sequence joins TRBV12-3 or TRBV12-4 and TRBJ2-4; D might be TRBD1 (6 bases). CDR3 length: 19 residues. Trimming shortened V by 3 bases and J by 0 bases, and 21 bases separated the two germline ends.

This chain connects TRBV7-2 to TRBJ2-3; D remains ambiguous. The CDR3 runs 15 residues. Germline lookup yields CDR1 SGHTA and CDR2 FQGNSA. V lost 5 bases and J 5 bases, leaving 17 bases between the germline ends. In DNA, the CDR3 is TGTGCCAGCAGCCCTGCAACCCGAAACTTAGATACGCAGTATTTT. Translation: CASSPATRNLDTQYF.

This clonotype was counted between two and nine times. This chain links TRBV7-2 with TRBJ1-1; D call uncertain. The CDR3 length is 15 residues. From germline, CDR1 is SGHTA and CDR2 FQGNSA. Deletions cut 1 base from V and 1 base from J, with 10 bases between. The CDR3 nucleotides are TGTGCCAGCAGCTTAGAAAGGTTAAGGAACACTGAAGCTTTCTTT. Residues: CASSLERLRNTEAFF.

This clonotype appeared a few times. V usage is TRBV12-3 or TRBV12-4 and J usage is TRBJ1-2; D is perhaps TRBD1 (6 bases). Trimming cost V 3 bases and J 4 bases, with 15 bases left between them. This CDR3 is 15 amino acids long. The chain's CDR3 is CASSFSVTGTYGYTF. CDR3 in DNA: TGTGCCAGCAGTTTCTCTGTTACAGGGACCTATGGCTACACCTTC.

This clonotype showed up just a few times. This chain uses TRBV7-2 with TRBJ2-7, with D possibly being TRBD1 or TRBD2 (5 bases each). The germline V gene has CDR1 SGHTA and CDR2 FQGNSA. The CDR3 consists of 13 residues. The V end was cut by 5 bases, the J end by 3 bases, with 11 bases between. CDR3 bases: TGTGCCAGCAGCGTCGGGGACGGCTACGAGCAGTACTTC. This translates into CASSVGDGYEQYF.

This clonotype was found a few times. The gene calls are TRBV27 and TRBJ2-7; 11 bases fit TRBD2. This CDR3 comprises 15 residues. V dropped 4 bases and J dropped 2; count of bases not matched to a gene: 4. Germline V gene data show CDR1 as MNHEY and CDR2 as SMNVEV (reference sequence). Written as DNA, the CDR3 is TGTGCCAGCAGTTGGACTAGCGGGCCCACCTACGAGCAGTACTTC. Translated, it gives CASSWTSGPTYEQYF.

The chain employs TRBV10-3 and TRBJ2-2; D is possibly TRBD2 (6 bases). The CDR3 is made up of 11 amino acids. Between the trimmed V and J ends, which lost 8 bases and 6 bases, there was a span of 7 bases. Germline CDR1 and CDR2: ENHRY and SYGVKD. The CDR3 DNA is TGTGCCATCTCGGGGGCCGGGGAGCTGTTTTTT. Amino acids: CAISGAGELFF.

The chain couples TRBV9 to TRBJ2-3; a weak D match, TRBD1 (5 bases). Trimming removed 4 bases from V and 2 bases from J, with 14 bases in between. The CDR3 spans 15 residues. CDR1 is SGDLS and CDR2 is YYNGEE in the germline V gene. DNA for the CDR3: TGTGCCAGCAGCCCCGACCTGGACATCACAGATACGCAGTATTTT. This sequence encodes CASSPDLDITDTQYF.

The genes are TRBV6-6 and TRBJ1-5; 10 bases match TRBD1. This CDR3 has 16 amino acids. Losses at the gene ends were 2 bases for V and 7 bases for J; bases not matched to a gene: 8. Germline V gives CDR1 MNHNY, CDR2 SVGAGI (reference sequence). CDR3 sequence reads: CASSYGDRGLGQPQHF. CDR3 DNA: TGTGCCAGCAGTTACGGGGACAGGGGTTTAGGGCAGCCCCAGCATTTT.